Below, 5 T cell receptor beta chains from the same sample are listed, as sequenced in a study of cytomegalovirus exposure and HLA in healthy donors. Clones were read by immunoSEQ multiplex PCR, and TCRdb kept only the in-frame ones, dropping some. The sample has fewer than 250,000 clones; about 87% are singletons. Sequencing was carried out using PBMCs. The origin of the receptors is a man aged 18 to 29 in good health and CMV-seronegative.

The rearrangement uses TRBV2 and TRBJ2-3; TRBD2 matches 7 bases. The trim removed 0 bases at V and 1 base at J, leaving 4 bases unmatched. The CDR3 runs 16 residues. CDR1 SNHLY and CDR2 FYNNEI come from the germline V gene. The CDR3 reads CASSEAAGVGTDTQYF. CDR3 DNA: TGTGCCAGCAGTGAAGCGGCGGGGGTAGGCACAGATACGCAGTATTTT.

This clone came up once. J is TRBJ2-5 and V is TRBV5-1, with TRBD1 matching 7 bases. Trimming at V came to 3 bases and at J to 3 bases, leaving 8 bases not matched to a gene. Germline V gene lookup returns CDR1 SGHRS and CDR2 YFSETQ. The CDR3 extends over 15 amino acids. The CDR3 loop is CASSSNAGTEETQYF. CDR3 sequence (DNA): TGCGCCAGCAGCTCAAACGCCGGGACAGAAGAGACCCAGTACTTC.

The chain has TRBV12-5 and TRBJ2-2; tentatively, D is TRBD2 (5 bases). The CDR3 is 17 amino acids. V lost 1 base and J lost 4, with 16 bases in between. Germline lookup yields CDR1 LGHNT and CDR2 FRNRAP. The CDR3 bases are TGTGCTAGTGGTTTGGGGGCGCGGGTGGATGGCACCGGGGAGCTGTTTTTT. It is translated as CASGLGARVDGTGELFF.

The gene calls are TRBV6-1 and TRBJ1-6; 7 bases agree with TRBD1. Germline assignment: CDR1 MNHNS and CDR2 SASEGT. The CDR3 is 15 residues long. V trimming: 3 bases; J trimming: 8 bases; junction bases outside the gene matches: 7. DNA of the CDR3: TGTGCCAGCAGTGACCGAGGGGGCAACGATTCACCCCTCCACTTT. Protein sequence: CASSDRGGNDSPLHF.

CDR3 bases: TGCGCCAGCAGTGTTGACAGGGGGCGACACGAGCAGTACTTC. Encoded protein: CASSVDRGRHEQYF. The chain couples TRBV10-1 to TRBJ2-7; 10 bases fit TRBD1. The CDR3 contains 14 residues. Looked up from germline, CDR1 is WNHNN and CDR2 is SYGVQD (reference sequence). V was clipped by 4 bases and J by 5 bases; unmatched bases: 5.